This paragraph reports one TCR beta chain. Its antigen is unknown. This sample includes further DNA sequences coding for the same CDR3. Of the isolated RNA, all was reverse transcribed, and so the sequenced material was expressed TCRB transcripts. Clones were read by immunoSEQ multiplex PCR, and TCRdb kept only the in-frame ones, dropping some. The profile shows 25,000 to 30,000 clones, approximately 51% of them singletons. This sample is part of a study of beta chain features in type 1 diabetes. Looking at the study overall: Healthy donors and patients had similar age, gender and cell yields. Summed over all samples, the examined sorted cells came to 90 million to 120 million.

Heparinised blood was drawn once per donor, averaging around 120 mL. Study-wide results and limits: TCRB CDR3 length was moderately but significantly reduced in all four CD4+ subsets of Type 1 diabetes patients. Healthy donors had naive, central memory and Treg TCRB repertoires that appeared less similar than those seen among patients.

From germline, CDR1 is LNHDA and CDR2 SQIVND (reference sequence). This CDR3 has 15 amino acids. Trimming at V came to 7 bases and at J to 0 bases, leaving 8 bases not matched to a gene. The source is a woman between 18 and 29 years old with type 1 diabetes. The source material was Tregs from blood. The V gene is TRBV19, the J gene TRBJ1-1, with 7 bases fitting TRBD1. The CDR3 coding sequence is TGTGCCAGTACCATGACAGGGAAAATGAACACTGAAGCTTTCTTT. The encoded protein is CASTMTGKMNTEAFF. The full variable domain, with the rest looked up from reference TRBV19 and TRBJ1-1, is DGGITQSPKYLFRKEGQNVTLSCEQNLNHDAMYWYRQDPGQGLRLIYYSQIVNDFQKGDIAEGYSVSREKKESFPLTVTSAQKNPTAFYLCASTMTGKMNTEAFFGQGTRLTVV.